Following are 2 T cell receptor beta chains from one sample sequenced in a study of vaccination effects on CD4 cells after COVID-19. Their cognate antigens are unknown. Peptide-pool stimulation followed by sequencing identified expanded antigen-specific CD4+ clonotypes in the ViraFEST assay. The authors isolated CD4+ T cells after 10 days of culture. Libraries were prepared by immunoSEQ multiplex PCR; TCRdb keeps only in-frame clonotypes and omits some of them. The sample consists of roughly 20,000 clones, about 73% of them appearing once. Material: CD4+ T cells from PBMCs cultured with HCoV-229E spike peptides, obtained before COVID-19 vaccination. The receptor source for this set is a human donor who received a COVID-19 vaccine.

V usage is TRBV5-1 and J usage is TRBJ1-6; TRBD1 is a possible D gene (6 bases). Germline CDR1 reads SGHRS; CDR2 reads YFSETQ. V dropped 0 bases and J dropped 7 bases, with 17 bases sitting between them. This CDR3 is 17 amino acids long. The CDR3 spells CASSLEPHRVDNSPLHF. In DNA form, the CDR3 reads TGCGCCAGCAGCTTGGAGCCTCACAGGGTAGACAATTCACCCCTCCACTTT.

The chain links TRBV7-9 to TRBJ1-5; tentative D call: TRBD1 (5 bases). Germline assignment: CDR1 SEHNR and CDR2 FQNEAQ (reference sequence). V dropped 8 bases and J dropped 9 bases, with 32 bases sitting between them. The CDR3 has 18 residues. DNA for the CDR3: TGTGCCAGCGTACGGGCAGGGCAGTCCTCGGTGGACCCAGGGCCCCAGCATTTT. It specifies CASVRAGQSSVDPGPQHF. The variable domain in full, with the rest retrieved from reference TRBV7-9 and TRBJ1-5, is DTGVSQNPRHKITKRGQNVTFRCDPISEHNRLYWYRQTLGQGPEFLTYFQNEAQLEKSRLLSDRFSAERPKGSFSTLEIQRTEQGDSAMYLCASVRAGQSSVDPGPQHFGDGTRLSIL.